This TCR beta chain was identified in a study of T cells in Graves' hyperthyroidism and ophthalmopathy. Study results and caveats: The model identified upcoming ophthalmopathy a median about 6.5 months ahead of onset.

RNA transcripts served as the template for amplifying TCR beta CDR3 regions. First-round RT-PCR targeting the TCR CDR3 was performed with the HTBI primer set. From the multiplex PCR reads, TCRdb called clonotypes with MiXCR, one entry per CDR3 protein. This repertoire shows about 290,000 distinct CDR3 sequences, approximately 15% found once; its top ten account for about 51%. This clonotype was observed a handful of times. Its antigen is unidentified. A read error is possible here, since a much larger clone lies one base away. Extraction of PBMCs used 9 to 10 ml of fresh peripheral blood. This CDR3 is built from 12 residues. V was cut by 2 bases and J by 6 bases, with 5 bases left in between. Germline CDR1 is SGHAT and CDR2 is FQNNGV.

The chain is built from TRBV11-2 and TRBJ2-1; no reliable D call. The sequenced material came from blood. The source is a woman aged 55-75 years with Graves' ophthalmopathy. The CDR3 nucleotides are TGTGCCAGCAGCTTAAAGGGCAATGAGCAGTTCTTC. Protein: CASSLKGNEQFF.